These 13 T cell receptor beta chains originate from one sample sequenced in a study of human T cells and chemical hapten exposure. Time point of the sample: patch test 3, about 24 weeks after DPC sensitization. Sample treatment: therapeutic diphenylcyclopropenone sensitization with weekly scalp DPC. TCRdb re-called the RACE reads with MiXCR, one entry per CDR3 protein. This table holds 190,000 or so distinct CDR3 sequences, about 25% found once. Sequencing used whole blood, obtained in connection with sensitization to the hapten diphenylcyclopropenone (DPC). Receptors originate from a woman aged 40 to 50 with alopecia areata. Some clones in this sample may be carry-over from other donors' samples.

The chain couples TRBV7-3 to TRBJ2-7; D might be TRBD1 or TRBD2, each matching 5 bases. From germline, CDR1 is SGHTA and CDR2 FQGTGA. This CDR3 is 14 amino acids long. V lost 2 bases, J lost 4 bases, and 12 bases lay in between. CDR3 protein: CASSLAGSGYEQYF. The CDR3 DNA sequence: TGTGCCAGCAGCTTAGCAGGGTCGGGATACGAGCAGTACTTC.

This clonotype occurred a few times. The chain has TRBV5-6 and TRBJ1-2; the D is unclear. The CDR3 runs to 14 residues. Per the germline V gene, CDR1 is SGHDT and CDR2 is YYEEEE. Deletions cut 0 bases from V and 8 bases from J, with 14 bases between. The CDR3, as DNA: TGTGCCAGCAGCTTGGATAGGGCCCTATCCGGCTACACCTTC. Its protein product is CASSLDRALSGYTF.

The rearrangement joins TRBV27 to TRBJ2-3, with TRBD2 matching over 15 bases. The length of the CDR3 is 18 residues. Per germline, CDR1 MNHEY and CDR2 SMNVEV (reference sequence). Trimming took 5 bases from V and 4 from J; bases not matched to a gene: 10. CDR3 bases: TGTGCCAGCAGTGGACTAGCGGGAGGGAGGGTGGTGGCAGATACGCAGTATTTT. The encoded protein is CASSGLAGGRVVADTQYF.

There are a few counts of this clonotype. This chain joins TRBV7-8 and TRBJ2-1; 8 bases fit TRBD2. The CDR3 has 16 residues. The junction had 13 bases not matched to a gene; V was cut back by 5 bases and J by 7 bases. Germline V gene lookup returns CDR1 SGHVS and CDR2 FQNEAQ. As DNA, the CDR3 is TGTGCCAGCAGCCCCGGGAGGGTCAGGGCAGGAAATGAGCAGTTCTTC. Protein sequence: CASSPGRVRAGNEQFF.

The chain combines TRBV28 with TRBJ2-5; perhaps TRBD2 as D (5 bases). The CDR3 totals 13 residues. V lost 4 bases and J 3 bases, leaving 9 bases between the germline ends. Looked up from germline, CDR1 is MDHEN and CDR2 is SYDVKM. CDR3: CASSSGEKETQYF. CDR3 nucleotide sequence: TGTGCCAGCAGTTCTGGGGAGAAAGAGACCCAGTACTTC.

The chain employs TRBV20-1 and TRBJ2-7; 9 nucleotides align to TRBD2. V was pared by 0 bases and J by 1 base, with 10 bases of the junction left unmatched. This CDR3 is built from 17 residues. Germline loops: CDR1 DFQATT, CDR2 SNEGSKA (reference sequence). CDR3 DNA: TGCAGTGCTAGAGATGGTCGAGGGCTAGCGGGGTCCTACGAGCAGTACTTC. It translates to CSARDGRGLAGSYEQYF.

J is TRBJ2-1 and V is TRBV28, with D maybe TRBD2 (5 bases). CDR1 is MDHEN, CDR2 SYDVKM, per germline. The CDR3 sequence is 16 residues long. The V end lost 3 bases, the J end lost 0 bases, and 12 bases lay between the germline ends. The CDR3: CASSLLSGVSYNEQFF. DNA for the CDR3: TGTGCCAGCAGTTTGTTGAGCGGCGTCTCCTACAATGAGCAGTTCTTC.

This rearrangement joins TRBV18 to TRBJ1-1; D gene unclear. Germline V CDR1 and CDR2: KGHSH, LQKENI. Trimming took off 3 bases at V and 4 bases at J, with 15 bases between the two ends. The CDR3 extends over 15 amino acids. CDR3 residues: CASSPPPVPSTEAFF. Here the CDR3 DNA reads TGTGCCAGCTCACCTCCCCCGGTTCCCAGCACTGAAGCTTTCTTT.

In DNA, the CDR3 is TGCGCCAGCAGCCCGAGGGGTGAAAAACTGTTTTTT. Its protein is CASSPRGEKLFF. The chain couples TRBV5-1 to TRBJ1-4, with D possibly matching TRBD1 (5 bases). The V gene's germline CDR1 is SGHRS and CDR2 YFSETQ. V was pared by 4 bases and J by 7 bases, with 8 bases between. This CDR3 comprises 12 residues.

This chain joins TRBV20-1 and TRBJ2-1; 11 bases fit TRBD2. Germline loops: CDR1 DFQATT, CDR2 SNEGSKA (reference sequence). The J segment lost 4 bases and the V segment lost 6 bases, leaving 5 bases of the junction unmatched. This CDR3 has 14 amino acids. The CDR3: CSAPGLAAYNEQFF. The CDR3 region has the DNA TGCAGTGCCCCGGGACTAGCGGCATACAATGAGCAGTTCTTC.

This rearrangement joins TRBV6-2 or TRBV6-3 to TRBJ2-1; D may correspond to TRBD1 or TRBD2 (5 bases each). The CDR3 loop spans 17 amino acids. V was cut by 6 bases and J by 2 bases, with 20 bases left in between. In germline, CDR1 is MNHEY, CDR2 SVGEGT. The CDR3, as DNA: TGTGCCAGCAGCCCAACCATTACCGGGACGGCCTACAATGAGCAGTTCTTC. This sequence encodes CASSPTITGTAYNEQFF.

The chain employs TRBV9 and TRBJ1-6, with 8 bases that match TRBD1. Unmatched junction bases numbered 2, after V lost 5 bases and J lost 7 bases. The CDR3 totals 13 residues. Germline-derived CDR1 and CDR2 are SGDLS and YYNGEE. CDR3 region: CASSTGGNSPLHF. CDR3 sequence (DNA): TGTGCCAGCAGTACAGGGGGGAATTCACCCCTCCACTTT.

This clonotype was counted a few times. The chain combines TRBV6-6 with TRBJ2-5, with 10 bases aligning to TRBD2. Germline CDR1 reads MNHNY; CDR2 reads SVGAGI (reference sequence). The trim removed 5 bases at V and 5 bases at J, leaving 5 bases unmatched. This CDR3 contains 14 residues. CDR3 sequence reads: CASSQGLAQETQYF. CDR3 bases: TGTGCCAGCAGTCAGGGACTAGCGCAGGAGACCCAGTACTTC.